This T cell receptor (beta chain) was identified during a study of blood T cell repertoires in COVID-19. Some clones are missing from TCRdb's copy, which holds only in-frame ones; the method was immunoSEQ multiplex PCR. Among about 140,000 clones listed, around 81% were seen once. CDR3 length: 16 residues. Losses at the gene ends were 5 bases for V and 4 bases for J; bases not matched to a gene: 13. Per the germline V gene, CDR1 is SGHTA and CDR2 is FQGNSA. The rearrangement links TRBV7-2 to TRBJ2-5; 7 positions match TRBD1. Material: peripheral blood. The sequence was collected from a woman aged 60-75 years with acute or convalescent COVID-19. CDR3 DNA sequence: TGTGCCAGCAGCCGTTCCTCAAGGGGGCTTGTAGAGACCCAGTACTTC. Its translation: CASSRSSRGLVETQYF.